The 8 T cell receptor beta chains below come from one sample, sequenced in a study of metastatic and nonmetastatic thyroid tumors. TCRdb recomputed clones from the PCR reads via MiXCR. Of over 45,000 clones listed, roughly a fifth were seen once; the top ten hold 3.8%. There were no patients who had received any treatment before thyroid surgery. Sequenced input: blood. These receptors were taken from a male donor with papillary thyroid cancer or a benign thyroid nodule (not recorded which). Some clones in this sample may be carry-over from other donors' samples.

At least ten counts were recorded for this clone. The V call is TRBV6-1, the J call TRBJ2-3, with a tentative D call TRBD1 (6 bases). Deletions cut 6 bases from V and 3 bases from J, with 16 bases between. The CDR3 has 15 residues. The germline gives CDR1 MNHNS, CDR2 SASEGT. In nucleotides, the CDR3 is TGTGCCAGCAGCACACAGGGCTTGGGAACAGATACGCAGTATTTT. Its protein is CASSTQGLGTDTQYF.

V and J are TRBV11-1 and TRBJ2-1; D is possibly TRBD2 (6 bases). V was trimmed by 0 bases and J by 3 bases, leaving 18 bases between them. The CDR3 spans 18 residues. The germline V gene has CDR1 SGHAT and CDR2 FQDESV (reference sequence). The CDR3 region has the DNA TGTGCCAGCAGCTTAGCGGGTGGGAGGATCCGAAACTACAATGAGCAGTTCTTC. Encoded protein: CASSLAGGRIRNYNEQFF.

At least ten counts were recorded for this clone. This chain uses TRBV20-1 with TRBJ2-1; 8 bases fit TRBD2. CDR1 and CDR2 from the germline V gene are DFQATT and SNEGSKA (reference sequence). Trimming took 3 bases from V and 8 from J; bases not matched to a gene: 3. This CDR3 is 12 amino acids long. The CDR3 loop reads CSASGRGYEQFF. CDR3 DNA sequence: TGCAGTGCTAGCGGGAGGGGCTATGAGCAGTTCTTC.

The chain recombines TRBV28 with TRBJ1-6; D gene ambiguous. Germline assignment: CDR1 MDHEN and CDR2 SYDVKM. The CDR3 runs to 14 residues. V lost 2 bases and J lost 9, with 11 bases in between. The CDR3 spells CASSLLFEVSPLHF. The CDR3 DNA follows: TGTGCCAGCAGTTTACTTTTCGAAGTTTCACCCCTCCACTTT. Filled out from reference TRBV28 and TRBJ1-6, the complete variable domain reads DVKVTQSSRYLVKRTGEKVFLECVQDMDHENMFWYRQDPGLGLRLIYFSYDVKMKEKGDIPEGYSVSREKKERFSLILESASTNQTSMYLCASSLLFEVSPLHFGNGTRLTVT.

The chain employs TRBV6-2 or TRBV6-3 and TRBJ2-7, with D perhaps matching TRBD1 (6 bases). V was pared by 0 bases and J by 1 base, with 13 bases between. The CDR3 has 16 amino acids. CDR1 and CDR2 from the germline V gene are MNHEY and SVGEGT. CDR3 in DNA: TGTGCCAGCAGTTACTCGAAGCCAGGGGATTCCTACGAGCAGTACTTC. Its protein product is CASSYSKPGDSYEQYF.

The sample holds many counts of this clone. This chain links TRBV4-1 with TRBJ1-5; D not resolved. V lost 0 bases, J lost 4 bases, and 7 bases lay in between. From germline, CDR1 is MGHRA and CDR2 YSYEKL. The CDR3 length is 14 residues. The chain's CDR3 is CASSQDTANQPQHF. DNA for the CDR3: TGCGCCAGCAGCCAAGATACCGCTAATCAGCCCCAGCATTTT.

At least ten counts were recorded for this clone. This chain links TRBV12-3 or TRBV12-4 with TRBJ2-2; possibly TRBD1 for D (5 bases). This CDR3 region has 14 residues. V was clipped by 4 bases and J by 6 bases, with 12 bases between them. The CDR3 DNA is TGTGCCAGCAGTTCCCAGGGATCTGCCGGGGAGCTGTTTTTT. Amino acids: CASSSQGSAGELFF.

This chain uses TRBV18 with TRBJ1-1; D might be TRBD1 (5 bases). Germline assignment: CDR1 KGHSH and CDR2 LQKENI. The ends were cut back, 0 bases at V and 6 bases at J, with 20 bases in the middle. The CDR3 is made up of 17 amino acids. The CDR3 bases are TGTGCCAGCTCACCACCGGCTGGCAGAGCGCGGGGGGCTGAAGCTTTCTTT. It translates to CASSPPAGRARGAEAFF.